This TCR beta chain was observed in a study of T cells after yellow fever vaccination. Via MiXCR, TCRdb re-called the 5' RACE reads, giving one row per CDR3 protein. The profile shows 450,000 to 650,000 distinct CDR3 sequences, roughly 22% of them singletons. This clonotype was picked up a small number of times. The V and J ends lost 5 bases and 4 bases respectively, with 12 bases between them. The CDR3 is 14 amino acids. The V gene is TRBV12-3 or TRBV12-4, the J gene TRBJ1-3; weak D call: TRBD1 (6 bases). The sequencing used PBMCs, collected roughly 23 days after the first yellow fever vaccination. The source of this sequence is a man between 18 and 35 years old who received the YFV17D yellow fever vaccine. The CDR3 region is CASSPGVAGNTIYF. CDR3 DNA sequence: TGTGCCAGCAGTCCAGGGGTAGCGGGAAACACCATATATTTT.